The 7 T cell receptor beta chains below all came from one sample that was sequenced in a study of OX40 agonist ivuxolimab in advanced cancers. Assay: immunoSEQ multiplex PCR; the TCRdb copy retains only in-frame clones and omits some. This table holds more than 55,000 clones, less than 95% found once. The source material was CD4+ or CD8+ T cells sorted from blood, sampled in a trial of the OX40 agonist ivuxolimab. The receptors originated from an adult with an advanced solid tumor such as melanoma, head and neck, liver or kidney cancer.

V is TRBV2 and J is TRBJ2-3, with TRBD2 as a possible D gene (6 bases). CDR3 length: 14 residues. Germline-derived CDR1 and CDR2 are SNHLY and FYNNEI. Deletions cut 7 bases from V and 8 bases from J, with 19 bases between. CDR3 sequence reads: CASNAGVGLSTQYF. CDR3 sequence (DNA): TGTGCCAGCAACGCCGGGGTCGGACTAAGTACGCAGTATTTT.

The chain carries TRBV29-1 and TRBJ2-5; D may correspond to TRBD1 or TRBD2 (6 bases each). V lost 8 bases and J 4 bases, leaving 17 bases between the germline ends. This CDR3 has 13 amino acids. CDR1 SQVTM and CDR2 ANQGSEA come from the germline V gene. CDR3 in DNA: TGCAGCCTTCTGGGGGGCCAAGGAGAGACCCAGTACTTC. Translated, it gives CSLLGGQGETQYF.

This clone is a singleton in its sample. The chain carries TRBV5-6 and TRBJ1-2, with D perhaps matching TRBD1 (6 bases). The CDR3 covers 13 residues. Trimming cost V 4 bases and J 1 base, with 8 bases left between them. Germline assignment: CDR1 SGHDT and CDR2 YYEEEE. The CDR3 is CASSPGVNYGYTF. The CDR3 DNA sequence: TGTGCCAGCAGCCCAGGGGTTAACTATGGCTACACCTTC. Full variable domain (missing parts from reference TRBV5-6 and TRBJ1-2): DAGVTQSPTHLIKTRGQQVTLRCSPKSGHDTVSWYQQALGQGPQFIFQYYEEEERQRGNFPDRFSGHQFPNYSSELNVNALLLGDSALYLCASSPGVNYGYTFGSGTRLTVV.

In the case of this clone: The same CDR3 also results from other DNA sequences found in this sample. The rearrangement joins TRBV2 to TRBJ2-1, with unresolved D. V lost 6 bases and J lost 4, with 4 bases in between. The germline V gene encodes CDR1 SNHLY and CDR2 FYNNEI. This CDR3 is built from 11 residues. The CDR3 here is CASSGYNEQFF. Written as DNA, the CDR3 is TGTGCCAGCAGCGGATACAATGAGCAGTTCTTC.

This clone has a handful of counts. The chain joins TRBV28 to TRBJ2-7; D remains unclear. The CDR3 spans 12 residues. Germline assignment: CDR1 MDHEN and CDR2 SYDVKM. The V end was cut by 7 bases, the J end by 0 bases, with 7 bases between. The CDR3 region is CASTHSSYEQYF. In nucleotides, the CDR3 is TGTGCCAGCACCCATAGCTCCTACGAGCAGTACTTC.

The CDR3 here is CASSPRDRSYEQYF. The CDR3 nucleotides are TGTGCCAGCAGCCCCCGGGACAGATCCTACGAGCAGTACTTC. J is TRBJ2-7 and V is TRBV11-3, with 7 bases matching TRBD1. This CDR3 contains 14 residues. Germline trimming cut 5 bases from V and 1 base from J; bases unmatched to any gene: 5. The germline gives CDR1 SGHNT, CDR2 YENEEA.

This clone was detected only once. The V and J genes are TRBV5-1 and TRBJ1-5; no definite D call. CDR1 and CDR2 from the germline V gene are SGHRS and YFSETQ. V lost 4 bases and J lost 4, with 12 bases in between. This CDR3 region has 14 residues. The CDR3 DNA sequence: TGCGCCAGCAGCGAATCAACTGGGAATCAGCCCCAGCATTTT. It specifies CASSESTGNQPQHF.